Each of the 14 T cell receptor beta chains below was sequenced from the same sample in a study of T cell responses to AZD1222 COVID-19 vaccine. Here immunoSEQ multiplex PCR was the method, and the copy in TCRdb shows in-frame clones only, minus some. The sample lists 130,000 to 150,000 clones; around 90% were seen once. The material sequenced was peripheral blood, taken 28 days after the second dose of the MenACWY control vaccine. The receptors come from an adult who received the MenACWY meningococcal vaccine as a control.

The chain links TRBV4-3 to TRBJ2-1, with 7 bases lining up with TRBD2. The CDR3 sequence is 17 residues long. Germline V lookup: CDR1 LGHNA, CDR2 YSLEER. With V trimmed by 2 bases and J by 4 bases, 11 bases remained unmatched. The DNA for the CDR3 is TGCGCCAGCAGCCAAATTTTTGGGGGGGGTCTTTACAATGAGCAGTTCTTC. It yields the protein CASSQIFGGGLYNEQFF.

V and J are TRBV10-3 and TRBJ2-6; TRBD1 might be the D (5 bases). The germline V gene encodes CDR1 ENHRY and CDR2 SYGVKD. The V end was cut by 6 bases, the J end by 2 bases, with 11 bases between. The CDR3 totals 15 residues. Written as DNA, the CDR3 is TGTGCCATCAGATCTCCAGGGACTGGGGCCAACGTCCTGACTTTC. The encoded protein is CAIRSPGTGANVLTF.

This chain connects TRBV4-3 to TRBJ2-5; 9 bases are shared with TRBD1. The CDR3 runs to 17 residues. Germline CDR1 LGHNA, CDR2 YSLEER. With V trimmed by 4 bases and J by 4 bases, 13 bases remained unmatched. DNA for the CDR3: TGCGCCAGCAGCCCGACCCCGGGACAGGGTAGTTTAGAGACCCAGTACTTC. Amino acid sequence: CASSPTPGQGSLETQYF.

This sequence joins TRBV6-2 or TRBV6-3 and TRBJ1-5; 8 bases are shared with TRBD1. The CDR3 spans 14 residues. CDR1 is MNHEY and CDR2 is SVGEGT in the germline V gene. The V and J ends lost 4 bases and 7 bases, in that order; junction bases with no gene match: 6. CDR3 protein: CASSSAGGTQPQHF. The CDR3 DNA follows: TGTGCCAGCAGTTCAGCAGGGGGCACACAGCCCCAGCATTTT.

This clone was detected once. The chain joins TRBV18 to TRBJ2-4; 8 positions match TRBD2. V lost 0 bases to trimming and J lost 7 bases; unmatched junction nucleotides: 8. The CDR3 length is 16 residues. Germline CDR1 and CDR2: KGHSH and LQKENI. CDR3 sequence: CASSPPNPGGRNIQYF. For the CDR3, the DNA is TGTGCCAGCTCACCACCAAACCCTGGCGGGAGGAACATTCAGTACTTC.

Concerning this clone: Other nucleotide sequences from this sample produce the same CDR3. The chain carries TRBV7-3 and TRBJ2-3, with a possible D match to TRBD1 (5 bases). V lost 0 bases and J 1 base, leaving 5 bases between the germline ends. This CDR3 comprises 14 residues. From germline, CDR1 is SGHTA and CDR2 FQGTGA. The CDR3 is CASSLTGGTDTQYF. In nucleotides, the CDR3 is TGTGCCAGCAGCTTAACAGGGGGCACAGATACGCAGTATTTT.

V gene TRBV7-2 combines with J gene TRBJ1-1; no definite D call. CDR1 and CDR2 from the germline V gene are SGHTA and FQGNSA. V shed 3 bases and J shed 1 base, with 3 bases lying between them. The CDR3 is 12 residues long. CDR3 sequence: CASSFPNTEAFF. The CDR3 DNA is TGTGCCAGCAGCTTCCCGAACACTGAAGCTTTCTTT.

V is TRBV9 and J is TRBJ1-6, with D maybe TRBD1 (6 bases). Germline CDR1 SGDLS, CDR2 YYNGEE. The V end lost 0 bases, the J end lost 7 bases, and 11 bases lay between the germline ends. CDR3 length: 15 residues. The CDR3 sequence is CASSVGGGNNSPLHF. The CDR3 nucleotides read TGTGCCAGCAGCGTAGGAGGGGGGAACAATTCACCCCTCCACTTT. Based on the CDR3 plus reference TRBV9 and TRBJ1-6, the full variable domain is DSGVTQTPKHLITATGQRVTLRCSPRSGDLSVYWYQQSLDQGLQFLIQYYNGEERAKGNILERFSAQQFPDLHSELNLSSLELGDSALYFCASSVGGGNNSPLHFGNGTRLTVT.

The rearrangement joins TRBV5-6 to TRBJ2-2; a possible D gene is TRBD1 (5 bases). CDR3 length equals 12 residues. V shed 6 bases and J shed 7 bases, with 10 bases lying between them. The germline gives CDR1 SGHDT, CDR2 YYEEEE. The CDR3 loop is CASTEGVGELFF. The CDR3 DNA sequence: TGTGCCAGCACCGAAGGGGTCGGGGAGCTGTTTTTT.

The CDR3 nucleotides read TGTGCCAGCAGCTTAAGACTAGCGGGAGACGAGCAGTACTTC. Amino acid sequence: CASSLRLAGDEQYF. The V call is TRBV9, the J call TRBJ2-7, with 12 bases lining up with TRBD2. The germline V gene encodes CDR1 SGDLS and CDR2 YYNGEE. V was clipped by 4 bases and J by 5 bases; unmatched bases: 4. The CDR3 loop spans 14 amino acids.

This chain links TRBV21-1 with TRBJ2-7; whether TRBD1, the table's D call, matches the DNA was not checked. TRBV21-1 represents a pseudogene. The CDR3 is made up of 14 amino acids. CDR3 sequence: CASSKNTTAYEQYF. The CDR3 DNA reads TGTGCCAGCAGCAAAAACACGACAGCCTACGAGCAGTACTTC.

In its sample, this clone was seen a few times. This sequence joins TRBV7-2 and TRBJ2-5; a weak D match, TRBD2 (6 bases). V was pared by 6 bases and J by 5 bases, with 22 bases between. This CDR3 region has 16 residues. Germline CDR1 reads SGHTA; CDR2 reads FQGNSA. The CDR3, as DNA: TGTGCCAGCAGACCGTTGCGGGAACAGCATTGGGAGACCCAGTACTTC. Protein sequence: CASRPLREQHWETQYF.

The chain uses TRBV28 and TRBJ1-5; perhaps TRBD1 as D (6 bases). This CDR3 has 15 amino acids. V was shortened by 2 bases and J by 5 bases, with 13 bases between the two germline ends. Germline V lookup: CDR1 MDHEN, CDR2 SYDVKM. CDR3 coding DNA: TGTGCCAGCAGTTTAACCGGACAGTACGATCAGCCCCAGCATTTT. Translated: CASSLTGQYDQPQHF. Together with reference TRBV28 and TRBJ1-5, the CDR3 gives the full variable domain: DVKVTQSSRYLVKRTGEKVFLECVQDMDHENMFWYRQDPGLGLRLIYFSYDVKMKEKGDIPEGYSVSREKKERFSLILESASTNQTSMYLCASSLTGQYDQPQHFGDGTRLSIL.

This chain's CDR3 is CASSRPSGGGDTGELFF. The DNA for the CDR3 is TGTGCCAGCAGTCGGCCTAGCGGGGGGGGAGACACCGGGGAGCTGTTTTTT. This chain uses TRBV6-6 with TRBJ2-2, with TRBD2 matching 12 bases. There are 17 residues in the CDR3. The V and J ends lost 5 bases and 3 bases, in that order; junction bases with no gene match: 7. Germline lookup yields CDR1 MNHNY and CDR2 SVGAGI (reference sequence).